Listed below are T cell receptor beta chains from one sample, sequenced in a study of cytotoxic CD8 clonotypes in ibrutinib-treated CLL. This table comes from immunoSEQ multiplex PCR, and its TCRdb copy is limited to in-frame clones, with some not included. The sample yields approximately 91,000 clones, more than 75% seen once. The material sequenced was PBMCs, taken after 12 months of ibrutinib treatment. These receptors were obtained from a human donor with chronic lymphocytic leukemia. Each CDR3 is given with its conserved first and last residue. The D gene is left open where the match is weak. Only part of the rows carry a size: once, few, many, or a class if the clone is expanded.

D gene	CDR3 length	J gene	V gene	clone size	CDR3 protein	CDR3 DNA
-	13	TRBJ2-3	TRBV7-3	-	CASSLGTRDTQYF	TGTGCCAGCAGCTTAGGGACTCGAGATACGCAGTATTTT
TRBD1	18	TRBJ2-3	TRBV4-3	-	CASSQVRTGGPSTDTQYF	TGCGCCAGCAGCCAAGTCCGGACAGGGGGCCCGAGCACAGATACGCAGTATTTT
-	15	TRBJ2-1	TRBV18	-	CASSPRDVSYNEQFF	TGTGCCAGCTCACCGAGGGACGTTTCCTACAATGAGCAGTTCTTC
TRBD2	16	TRBJ2-5	TRBV7-9	-	CASSPGLAGWGETQYF	TGTGCCAGCAGCCCGGGACTAGCGGGATGGGGGGAGACCCAGTACTTC
-	17	TRBJ2-7	TRBV11-2	-	CASSLGPQDGWAYEQYF	TGTGCCAGCAGCTTAGGGCCCCAGGACGGGTGGGCCTACGAGCAGTACTTC
TRBD2	16	TRBJ2-1	TRBV5-1	-	CASSPGLAGLGGEQFF	TGCGCCAGCAGCCCCGGACTAGCGGGACTTGGGGGCGAGCAGTTCTTC
-	15	TRBJ1-1	TRBV5-1	-	CASSLGAGLGAEAFF	TGCGCCAGCAGCTTGGGGGCAGGACTGGGCGCTGAAGCTTTCTTT
TRBD2	13	TRBJ2-3	TRBV2	-	CARRGLPTDTQYF	TGTGCCAGGAGGGGACTACCCACAGATACGCAGTATTTT
TRBD1	14	TRBJ2-7	TRBV9	-	CASSTGQGIYEQYF	TGTGCCAGCAGCACCGGACAGGGCATTTACGAGCAGTACTTC
-	15	TRBJ1-3	TRBV4-3	once	CASSRTVASGNTIYF	TGCGCCAGCAGCCGAACTGTTGCTTCTGGAAACACCATATATTTT
-	12	TRBJ2-7	TRBV7-8	-	CASSPQNYEQYF	TGTGCCAGCAGCCCACAAAACTACGAGCAGTACTTC
-	14	TRBJ1-2	TRBV7-2	-	CASSLGGLVGLSAF	TGTGCCAGCAGCTTAGGCGGGCTGGTGGGGCTATCCGCCTTC
-	16	TRBJ2-7	TRBV4-1	-	CASSADPRSLSYEQYF	TGCGCCAGCAGCGCTGACCCCAGGAGCCTCTCCTACGAGCAGTACTTC
-	15	TRBJ1-2	TRBV6-5	-	CASRRPGGANYGYTF	TGTGCCAGCAGAAGGCCGGGAGGGGCCAACTATGGCTACACCTTC
-	15	TRBJ2-1	TRBV5-4	-	CASSLDGGAYNEQFF	TGTGCCAGCAGCTTGGACGGGGGAGCCTACAATGAGCAGTTCTTC
-	11	TRBJ1-1	TRBV6-5	-	CASPRGFEAFF	TGTGCCAGCCCGAGGGGATTTGAAGCTTTCTTT
-	15	TRBJ2-3	TRBV28	-	CASSPSGPSTDTQYF	TGTGCCAGCAGCCCAAGCGGGCCTAGCACAGATACGCAGTATTTT
-	13	TRBJ1-5	TRBV15	few	CATSRFPNQPQHF	TGTGCCACCAGCAGATTTCCCAATCAGCCCCAGCATTTT
TRBD2	16	TRBJ2-1	TRBV9	few	CASSVGVAGSYNEQFF	TGTGCCAGCAGCGTAGGGGTAGCGGGCTCCTACAATGAGCAGTTCTTC
-	16	TRBJ1-2	TRBV10-2	few	CASRPPATGSAYGYTF	TGCGCCAGCAGGCCCCCAGCAACAGGGTCCGCCTATGGCTACACCTTC
-	18	TRBJ2-2	TRBV5-1	-	CASSLGSDTRVRAGELFF	TGCGCCAGCAGCTTGGGTTCGGATACTAGGGTCCGGGCCGGGGAGCTGTTTTTT
-	13	TRBJ2-1	TRBV27	once	CASGRSSYNEQFF	TGTGCCAGCGGGCGCAGCTCCTACAATGAGCAGTTCTTC
-	12	TRBJ2-5	TRBV5-1	-	CASSLDGETQYF	TGCGCCAGCAGCTTGGACGGGGAGACCCAGTACTTC
TRBD1	13	TRBJ1-2	TRBV2	-	CASTRDSGYGYTF	TGTGCCAGCACCCGGGACAGTGGTTATGGCTACACCTTC
-	15	TRBJ1-1	TRBV18	many	CASSPRQGGNTEAFF	TGTGCCAGCTCACCCAGACAAGGGGGGAACACTGAAGCTTTCTTT
-	14	TRBJ2-7	TRBV6-5	-	CASSYRGVSYEQYF	TGTGCCAGCAGTTACCGGGGCGTGTCCTACGAGCAGTACTTC
TRBD2	17	TRBJ2-6	TRBV30	-	CAWSGRGGTAGANVLTF	TGTGCCTGGAGTGGACGGGGGGGGACCGCTGGGGCCAACGTCCTGACTTTC
-	13	TRBJ2-1	TRBV5-1	few	CASSSDGYNEQFF	TGCGCCAGCAGCTCAGACGGATACAATGAGCAGTTCTTC
TRBD1	16	TRBJ1-2	TRBV9	-	CASSLNHRDRGLGYTF	TGTGCCAGCAGCTTAAACCACCGGGACAGGGGACTTGGCTACACCTTC
-	11	TRBJ1-1	TRBV5-1	-	CASSGGVGAFF	TGCGCCAGCAGCGGGGGGGTCGGAGCTTTCTTT
TRBD1	15	TRBJ1-2	TRBV5-4	many	CASSGEQGAVGGYTF	TGTGCCAGCAGCGGGGAACAGGGGGCTGTTGGTGGCTACACCTTC
TRBD2	17	TRBJ2-7	TRBV11-2	-	CASSLGGLAGASYEQYF	TGTGCCAGCAGCTTAGGGGGGCTAGCGGGGGCCTCCTACGAGCAGTACTTC
-	14	TRBJ1-2	TRBV9	-	CASSVAGVEYGYTF	TGTGCCAGCAGCGTAGCCGGAGTTGAATATGGCTACACCTTC
-	16	TRBJ1-2	TRBV18	many	CASSPGPLPTGYGYTF	TGTGCCAGCTCACCGGGCCCGCTCCCAACGGGGTATGGCTACACCTTC
TRBD1	14	TRBJ1-2	TRBV4-3	-	CASSQKSGGYGYTF	TGCGCCAGCAGCCAAAAGTCAGGGGGCTATGGCTACACCTTC
-	15	TRBJ1-2	TRBV5-1	-	CASSLGSGRTYGYTF	TGCGCCAGCAGCTTGGGTTCAGGGAGGACCTATGGCTACACCTTC
TRBD2	13	TRBJ2-1	TRBV28	-	CASSPGGYNEQFF	TGTGCCAGCAGTCCGGGGGGCTACAATGAGCAGTTCTTC
TRBD2	15	TRBJ2-3	TRBV6-1	-	CASLIAGASTDTQYF	TGTGCCAGTCTGATAGCGGGGGCTAGCACAGATACGCAGTATTTT
-	17	TRBJ2-5	TRBV28	-	CASSLTAGAEGRETQYF	TGTGCCAGCAGTTTGACTGCCGGGGCCGAGGGTAGGGAGACCCAGTACTTC